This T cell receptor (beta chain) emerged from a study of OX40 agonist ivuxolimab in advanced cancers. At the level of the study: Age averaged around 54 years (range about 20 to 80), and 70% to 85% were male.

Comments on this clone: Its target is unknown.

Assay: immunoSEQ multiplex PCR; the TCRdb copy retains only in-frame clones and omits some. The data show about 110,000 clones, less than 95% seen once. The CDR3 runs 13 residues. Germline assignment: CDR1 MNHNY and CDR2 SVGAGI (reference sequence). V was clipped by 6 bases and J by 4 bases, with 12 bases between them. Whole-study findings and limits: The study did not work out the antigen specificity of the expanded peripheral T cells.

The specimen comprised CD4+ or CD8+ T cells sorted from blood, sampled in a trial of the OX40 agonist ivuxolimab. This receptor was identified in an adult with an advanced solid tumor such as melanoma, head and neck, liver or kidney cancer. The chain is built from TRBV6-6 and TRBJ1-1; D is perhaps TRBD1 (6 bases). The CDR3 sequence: CASRDGQRTEAFF. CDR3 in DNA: TGTGCCAGCAGAGATGGACAGCGCACTGAAGCTTTCTTT.